Listed below are T cell receptor beta chains from one sample, sequenced in a study of T cells in Graves' hyperthyroidism and ophthalmopathy. TCRdb reanalysed the multiplex PCR reads using MiXCR and keeps one entry per CDR3 protein. The sample lists roughly 740,000 distinct CDR3 sequences, approximately 16% occurring once. The source material was blood. The origin of the receptors is a man between 18 and 29 years old with Graves' hyperthyroidism. Both conserved end residues are part of each CDR3. The order of the fields is V gene, D gene, clone size, J gene, CDR3 protein, CDR3 DNA. The D gene is left open where the match is weak. The size of a clone is reported for some rows only, either as once, few or many, or as a class for expanded clones.

v_call: TRBV28; d_call: TRBD1; clone_size: many; j_call: TRBJ1-1; cdr3_aa: CASSSSGTGGAFF; cdr3_nt: TGTGCCAGCAGTTCATCCGGGACAGGGGGAGCTTTCTTT
v_call: TRBV6-1; d_call: TRBD2; clone_size: many; j_call: TRBJ2-7; cdr3_aa: CASSPVAGTTSYEQYF; cdr3_nt: TGTGCCAGCAGCCCCGTAGCGGGAACCACCTCCTACGAGCAGTACTTC
v_call: TRBV30; d_call: .; clone_size: many; j_call: TRBJ2-1; cdr3_aa: CAWSRRGPGVNEQFF; cdr3_nt: TGTGCCTGGAGTCGCCGTGGGCCAGGGGTCAATGAGCAGTTCTTC
v_call: TRBV30; d_call: TRBD1; clone_size: many; j_call: TRBJ2-6; cdr3_aa: CAWRTPGQGVSGANVLTF; cdr3_nt: TGTGCCTGGAGGACACCGGGACAGGGCGTTTCTGGGGCCAACGTCCTGACTTTC
v_call: TRBV2; d_call: TRBD1; clone_size: many; j_call: TRBJ1-1; cdr3_aa: CASSKTGMNTEAFF; cdr3_nt: TGTGCCAGCAGTAAGACAGGGATGAACACTGAAGCTTTCTTT
v_call: TRBV28; d_call: .; clone_size: .; j_call: TRBJ1-5; cdr3_aa: CASSFLEGQAYNQPQHF; cdr3_nt: TGTGCCAGCAGTTTCCTCGAGGGCCAGGCCTACAATCAGCCCCAGCATTTT
v_call: TRBV19; d_call: TRBD1; clone_size: few; j_call: TRBJ2-3; cdr3_aa: CASSSGQGARGDTQYF; cdr3_nt: TGTGCCAGTAGTTCGGGACAGGGGGCCCGAGGAGATACGCAGTATTTT
v_call: TRBV4-2; d_call: .; clone_size: .; j_call: TRBJ1-4; cdr3_aa: CASSSTQQYLREKLFF; cdr3_nt: TGTGCCAGCAGCTCCACTCAACAGTATCTGAGGGAAAAACTGTTTTTT
v_call: TRBV7-9; d_call: .; clone_size: few; j_call: TRBJ2-1; cdr3_aa: CASSQNLNLYNEQFF; cdr3_nt: TGTGCCAGCAGTCAAAACCTGAACCTTTACAATGAGCAGTTCTTC
v_call: TRBV20-1; d_call: TRBD1; clone_size: many; j_call: TRBJ2-7; cdr3_aa: CSARHWTGGVHEQYF; cdr3_nt: TGCAGTGCTAGACACTGGACAGGGGGAGTCCACGAGCAGTACTTC
v_call: TRBV24-1; d_call: .; clone_size: few; j_call: TRBJ2-7; cdr3_aa: CATSDLRTFRRDPNSYEQYF; cdr3_nt: TGTGCCACCAGTGATTTGCGTACCTTCCGTCGGGACCCAAATTCCTACGAGCAGTACTTC
v_call: TRBV20-1; d_call: .; clone_size: many; j_call: TRBJ2-5; cdr3_aa: CSAPRRETQYF; cdr3_nt: TGCAGTGCCCCCAGGAGAGAGACCCAGTACTTC
v_call: TRBV6-1; d_call: TRBD2; clone_size: once; j_call: TRBJ2-7; cdr3_aa: CATRVAGGEQYF; cdr3_nt: TGTGCCACCAGGGTTGCGGGGGGCGAGCAGTACTTC
v_call: TRBV28; d_call: .; clone_size: many; j_call: TRBJ2-3; cdr3_aa: CATRPTAATDTQYF; cdr3_nt: TGTGCCACCAGACCCACCGCGGCAACAGATACGCAGTATTTT
v_call: TRBV28; d_call: TRBD2; clone_size: .; j_call: TRBJ2-5; cdr3_aa: CTSSSGGLAGPGETQYF; cdr3_nt: TGTACCAGCAGTTCGGGGGGACTAGCGGGACCGGGGGAGACCCAGTACTTC
v_call: TRBV29-1; d_call: .; clone_size: .; j_call: TRBJ2-7; cdr3_aa: CSVGQEADYEQYF; cdr3_nt: TGCAGCGTTGGACAGGAGGCGGACTACGAGCAGTACTTC
v_call: TRBV24-1; d_call: TRBD1; clone_size: many; j_call: TRBJ2-7; cdr3_aa: CATSDRDRGFDEQYF; cdr3_nt: TGTGCCACCAGTGATCGGGACAGGGGATTCGACGAGCAGTACTTC
v_call: TRBV7-6; d_call: TRBD1; clone_size: few; j_call: TRBJ2-7; cdr3_aa: CATTRDRGGQQYF; cdr3_nt: TGTGCCACCACTCGGGACAGGGGCGGACAGCAGTACTTC
v_call: TRBV28; d_call: .; clone_size: many; j_call: TRBJ1-1; cdr3_aa: CASLGRVTEAFF; cdr3_nt: TGTGCCAGCCTAGGGAGGGTCACTGAAGCTTTCTTT
v_call: TRBV30; d_call: .; clone_size: many; j_call: TRBJ1-5; cdr3_aa: CAWSAGRGNQPQHF; cdr3_nt: TGTGCCTGGAGTGCCGGACGGGGCAATCAGCCCCAGCATTTT
v_call: TRBV5-1; d_call: .; clone_size: .; j_call: TRBJ2-1; cdr3_aa: CASSPLGTSLHEQFF; cdr3_nt: TGCGCCAGCAGCCCTCTCGGGACTTCTCTCCATGAGCAGTTCTTC
v_call: TRBV2; d_call: TRBD1; clone_size: .; j_call: TRBJ2-2; cdr3_aa: CARGSGTGITGELFF; cdr3_nt: TGTGCCAGGGGCTCCGGGACAGGGATCACCGGGGAGCTGTTTTTT
v_call: TRBV20-1; d_call: .; clone_size: few; j_call: TRBJ2-7; cdr3_aa: CSARDTRRISVEQYF; cdr3_nt: TGCAGTGCTAGAGATACTAGGAGGATCTCCGTCGAGCAGTACTTC
v_call: TRBV20-1; d_call: .; clone_size: many; j_call: TRBJ2-1; cdr3_aa: CSARERPYHPRNEQFF; cdr3_nt: TGCAGTGCTAGGGAGAGACCATACCACCCACGCAATGAGCAGTTCTTC
v_call: TRBV2; d_call: .; clone_size: many; j_call: TRBJ2-3; cdr3_aa: CASSPGPRADTQYF; cdr3_nt: TGTGCCAGCAGTCCGGGCCCCCGGGCAGATACGCAGTATTTT
v_call: TRBV27; d_call: .; clone_size: few; j_call: TRBJ1-1; cdr3_aa: CASSSGGTVFF; cdr3_nt: TGTGCCAGCAGTTCCGGGGGGACGGTTTTCTTT
v_call: TRBV7-8; d_call: .; clone_size: .; j_call: TRBJ2-1; cdr3_aa: CASSLAAIYNEQFF; cdr3_nt: TGTGCCAGCAGCTTAGCGGCGATCTACAATGAGCAGTTCTTC
v_call: TRBV12-3/TRBV12-4; d_call: TRBD2; clone_size: many; j_call: TRBJ2-2; cdr3_aa: CASSLMGLAGALYTGELFF; cdr3_nt: TGTGCCAGCAGTTTGATGGGACTAGCGGGAGCCCTGTACACCGGGGAGCTGTTTTTT
v_call: TRBV3-1; d_call: .; clone_size: few; j_call: TRBJ2-1; cdr3_aa: CASSHLGDEQFF; cdr3_nt: TGTGCCAGCAGCCACCTTGGCGATGAGCAGTTCTTC
v_call: TRBV19; d_call: TRBD1; clone_size: few; j_call: TRBJ1-4; cdr3_aa: CASRSPGTGDEKLFF; cdr3_nt: TGTGCCAGTAGGTCTCCCGGGACAGGTGATGAAAAACTGTTTTTT
v_call: TRBV12-3/TRBV12-4; d_call: .; clone_size: .; j_call: TRBJ1-4; cdr3_aa: CASTPRPGATNEKLFF; cdr3_nt: TGTGCCAGCACCCCGCGCCCGGGGGCGACTAATGAAAAACTGTTTTTT
v_call: TRBV2; d_call: .; clone_size: .; j_call: TRBJ1-5; cdr3_aa: CASSEMLVLSSLNQPQHF; cdr3_nt: TGTGCCAGCAGTGAAATGTTGGTCCTCTCCTCTCTCAATCAGCCCCAGCATTTT
v_call: TRBV28; d_call: TRBD2; clone_size: .; j_call: TRBJ2-4; cdr3_aa: CASTLLGLAIAKNIQYF; cdr3_nt: TGTGCCAGCACTCTCCTGGGACTAGCGATAGCCAAAAACATTCAGTACTTC
v_call: TRBV3-1; d_call: .; clone_size: many; j_call: TRBJ2-2; cdr3_aa: CASSSGEITGELFF; cdr3_nt: TGTGCCAGCAGCTCCGGGGAGATTACCGGGGAGCTGTTTTTT
v_call: TRBV6-4; d_call: TRBD1; clone_size: once; j_call: TRBJ2-7; cdr3_aa: CASSAPSVTGNYEQYF; cdr3_nt: TGTGCCAGCAGTGCCCCCTCCGTGACAGGGAACTACGAGCAGTACTTC
v_call: TRBV11-2; d_call: .; clone_size: .; j_call: TRBJ1-1; cdr3_aa: CASNHFRGGNTEAFF; cdr3_nt: TGTGCCAGCAACCATTTTAGGGGGGGAAACACTGAAGCTTTCTTT
v_call: TRBV28; d_call: .; clone_size: many; j_call: TRBJ2-1; cdr3_aa: CASSPWGDEQFF; cdr3_nt: TGTGCCAGCAGTCCCTGGGGGGATGAGCAGTTCTTC
v_call: TRBV7-9; d_call: .; clone_size: few; j_call: TRBJ2-7; cdr3_aa: CASSLMVGFYEQYF; cdr3_nt: TGTGCCAGCAGCTTAATGGTGGGATTCTACGAGCAGTACTTC
v_call: TRBV18; d_call: TRBD2; clone_size: many; j_call: TRBJ2-3; cdr3_aa: CASSPGTSGAGDTQYF; cdr3_nt: TGTGCCAGCTCACCCGGGACTAGCGGGGCTGGGGATACGCAGTATTTT
v_call: TRBV6-5; d_call: TRBD2; clone_size: few; j_call: TRBJ2-7; cdr3_aa: CASSPWGTSGRLHEQYF; cdr3_nt: TGTGCCAGCAGTCCCTGGGGCACTAGCGGGAGGCTCCACGAGCAGTACTTC
v_call: TRBV28; d_call: .; clone_size: few; j_call: TRBJ2-7; cdr3_aa: CASSLQGIDEQYF; cdr3_nt: TGTGCCAGCAGCCTACAGGGAATCGACGAGCAGTACTTC
v_call: TRBV20-1; d_call: .; clone_size: few; j_call: TRBJ1-1; cdr3_aa: CSARRAPGPGEAFF; cdr3_nt: TGCAGTGCTAGAAGGGCACCGGGACCGGGAGAAGCTTTCTTT
v_call: TRBV28; d_call: .; clone_size: many; j_call: TRBJ2-1; cdr3_aa: CASSSPGTASGYNEQFF; cdr3_nt: TGTGCCAGCAGTTCACCAGGGACGGCTAGTGGCTACAATGAGCAGTTCTTC
v_call: TRBV6-6; d_call: .; clone_size: few; j_call: TRBJ2-7; cdr3_aa: CASSYSNLGASGNYEQYF; cdr3_nt: TGTGCCAGCAGTTACTCGAATCTGGGGGCGTCCGGAAACTACGAGCAGTACTTC
v_call: TRBV28; d_call: .; clone_size: .; j_call: TRBJ2-6; cdr3_aa: CASSPRHTVLTF; cdr3_nt: TGTGCCAGCAGTCCCAGGCATACGGTCCTGACTTTC
v_call: TRBV19; d_call: TRBD2; clone_size: .; j_call: TRBJ2-7; cdr3_aa: CASSPQRDSYEQYF; cdr3_nt: TGTGCCAGTAGTCCCCAGCGGGACTCTTACGAGCAGTACTTC
v_call: TRBV2; d_call: .; clone_size: many; j_call: TRBJ1-1; cdr3_aa: CAATGGSNTEAFF; cdr3_nt: TGTGCCGCGACGGGAGGGAGCAACACTGAAGCTTTCTTT
v_call: TRBV7-2; d_call: TRBD2; clone_size: many; j_call: TRBJ2-3; cdr3_aa: CASSLSPFGRESDTQYF; cdr3_nt: TGTGCCAGCAGCTTATCCCCCTTCGGGAGGGAGTCAGATACGCAGTATTTT
v_call: TRBV6-2/TRBV6-3; d_call: TRBD1; clone_size: .; j_call: TRBJ2-5; cdr3_aa: CASRVTGGSYGETQYF; cdr3_nt: TGTGCCAGCAGGGTGACAGGGGGCTCGTATGGGGAGACCCAGTACTTC
v_call: TRBV2; d_call: TRBD2; clone_size: .; j_call: TRBJ2-2; cdr3_aa: CASRERLAGGPGNTGELFF; cdr3_nt: TGTGCCAGCAGGGAACGACTAGCGGGAGGGCCTGGGAACACCGGGGAGCTGTTTTTT
v_call: TRBV18; d_call: .; clone_size: .; j_call: TRBJ1-5; cdr3_aa: CASSPWGDGQPQHF; cdr3_nt: TGTGCCAGCTCACCCTGGGGTGACGGTCAGCCCCAGCATTTT
v_call: TRBV2; d_call: TRBD1; clone_size: few; j_call: TRBJ2-7; cdr3_aa: CASSDTGGSYEQYF; cdr3_nt: TGTGCCAGCAGTGATACAGGGGGCTCCTACGAGCAGTACTTC
v_call: TRBV7-2; d_call: .; clone_size: .; j_call: TRBJ1-5; cdr3_aa: CASTPLAGGNQPQHF; cdr3_nt: TGTGCCAGCACCCCCCTTGCAGGGGGCAATCAGCCCCAGCATTTT
v_call: TRBV11-2; d_call: .; clone_size: few; j_call: TRBJ2-3; cdr3_aa: CASSQTGADTQYF; cdr3_nt: TGTGCCAGCAGCCAGACTGGGGCAGATACGCAGTATTTT
v_call: TRBV27; d_call: .; clone_size: many; j_call: TRBJ2-1; cdr3_aa: CASSPRLYNEQFF; cdr3_nt: TGTGCCAGCAGTCCTCGACTATACAATGAGCAGTTCTTC
v_call: TRBV20-1; d_call: TRBD2; clone_size: few; j_call: TRBJ2-5; cdr3_aa: CSGLREETQYF; cdr3_nt: TGCAGTGGTCTGCGGGAGGAGACCCAGTACTTC